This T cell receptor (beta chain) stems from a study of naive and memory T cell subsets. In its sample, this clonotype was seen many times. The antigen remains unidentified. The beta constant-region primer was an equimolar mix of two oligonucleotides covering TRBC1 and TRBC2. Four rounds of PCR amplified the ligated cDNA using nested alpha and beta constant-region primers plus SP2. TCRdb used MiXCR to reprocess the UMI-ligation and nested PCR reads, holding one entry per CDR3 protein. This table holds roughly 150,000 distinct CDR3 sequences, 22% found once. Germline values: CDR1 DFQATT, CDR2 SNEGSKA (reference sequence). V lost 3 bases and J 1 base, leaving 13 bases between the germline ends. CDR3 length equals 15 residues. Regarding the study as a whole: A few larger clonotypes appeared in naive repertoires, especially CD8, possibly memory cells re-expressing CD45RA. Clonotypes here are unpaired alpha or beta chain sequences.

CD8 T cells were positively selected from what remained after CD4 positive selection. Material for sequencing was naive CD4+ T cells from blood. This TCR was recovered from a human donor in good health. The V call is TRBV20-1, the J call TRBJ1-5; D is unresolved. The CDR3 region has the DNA TGCAGTGCTAGGGCTGGAGGGCGCAGCAATCAGCCCCAGCATTTT. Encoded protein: CSARAGGRSNQPQHF.